Below are 15 T cell receptor beta chains sequenced from a single sample in a study of blood T cell repertoires in COVID-19 (dated by TCRdb to 2020 to 2021). Library preparation was by the immunoSEQ multiplex PCR assay. This is the immuneACCESS table as TCRdb keeps it, with only in-frame sequences that have V and J called. A part of the clones is gone; compared with another copy, unresolved V genes explain less than half, and the rest is unexplained. The sample table contains 150,000 to 200,000 clones; only one count was recorded for roughly 90% of them. The ten largest account for around 17% of the sample. Sample: peripheral blood. The receptors stem from a man aged 60 to 75 with active or convalescent COVID-19.

The chain uses TRBV4-1 and TRBJ2-7, with TRBD1 matching over 8 bases. Unmatched junction bases numbered 11, after V lost 4 bases and J lost 6 bases. From germline, CDR1 is MGHRA and CDR2 YSYEKL. This CDR3 contains 15 residues. The CDR3 nucleotides are TGCGCCAGCAGCCGGTACCCCGGACAGGGCGGCGAGCAGTACTTC. Residues: CASSRYPGQGGEQYF.

V is TRBV20-1 and J is TRBJ2-3, with 9 bases matching TRBD1. This CDR3 has 11 residues. CDR1 and CDR2 from the germline V gene are DFQATT and SNEGSKA (reference sequence). J gave up 6 bases and V 5 bases, and 0 bases lay outside the gene matches. CDR3 bases: TGCAGTGCTGGACAGGGGGATACGCAGTATTTT. It is translated as CSAGQGDTQYF.

The chain links TRBV5-1 to TRBJ1-1; 10 nucleotides align to TRBD1. From germline, CDR1 is SGHRS and CDR2 YFSETQ. The CDR3 loop spans 16 amino acids. With 1 base clipped from V and 7 bases from J, the junction kept 10 bases outside the gene matches. The CDR3 nucleotides read TGCGCCAGCAGCTTGAAGGCCGGGACAGGGGCCTTTGAAGCTTTCTTT. This encodes CASSLKAGTGAFEAFF.

This clone was seen just once. The genes are TRBV19 and TRBJ1-4; D uncertain. The CDR3 consists of 15 residues. From germline, CDR1 is LNHDA and CDR2 SQIVND (reference sequence). The V and J ends lost 5 bases and 0 bases respectively, with 10 bases between them. CDR3 sequence reads: CASSHEGATNEKLFF. The CDR3 bases are TGTGCCAGTAGTCATGAGGGCGCAACTAATGAAAAACTGTTTTTT.

The chain joins TRBV13 to TRBJ1-3, with TRBD1 matching 9 bases. The V and J ends lost 3 bases and 0 bases, in that order; junction bases with no gene match: 3. Per germline, CDR1 PRHDT and CDR2 FYEKMQ (reference sequence). There are 16 residues in the CDR3. The CDR3 loop is CASSLGQGLSGNTIYF. As DNA, the CDR3 is TGTGCCAGCAGCTTGGGACAGGGTCTCTCTGGAAACACCATATATTTT.

This sequence joins TRBV6-5 and TRBJ1-5; D remains unclear. This CDR3 contains 14 residues. V lost 5 bases and J lost 0, with 8 bases in between. Looked up from germline, CDR1 is MNHEY and CDR2 is SVGAGI. The DNA of the CDR3 is TGTGCCAGCAGTCCCAGTGATAGCAATCAGCCCCAGCATTTT. It translates to CASSPSDSNQPQHF.

This clone has just a few counts. The chain joins TRBV24-1 to TRBJ1-3; no reliable D call. V lost 6 bases, J lost 4 bases, and 6 bases lay in between. This CDR3 is built from 12 residues. Germline V gene lookup returns CDR1 KGHDR and CDR2 SFDVKD. In DNA, the CDR3 is TGTGCCACCAGTTGCGTGGGAAACACCATATATTTT. Residues: CATSCVGNTIYF.

The gene calls are TRBV11-2 and TRBJ1-5; TRBD1 might be the D (5 bases). The CDR3 contains 15 residues. Trimming shortened V by 5 bases and J by 2 bases, and 13 bases separated the two germline ends. Germline V gene data show CDR1 as SGHAT and CDR2 as FQNNGV. In DNA, the CDR3 is TGTGCCAGCAGCCAAAATCGGGGGGGCAATCAGCCCCAGCATTTT. It encodes CASSQNRGGNQPQHF.

This clone has just one count. Distinct nucleotide sequences in the sample also encode this CDR3. This rearrangement joins TRBV6-2 or TRBV6-3 to TRBJ2-2, with a weak D call TRBD2 (6 bases). V was shortened by 5 bases and J by 1 base, with 8 bases between the two germline ends. The CDR3 has 14 residues. CDR1 and CDR2 (germline): MNHEY, SVGEGT. CDR3 nucleotides: TGTGCCAGCAGTGTTAGCGGGAACACCGGGGAGCTGTTTTTT. Its translation: CASSVSGNTGELFF.

This chain uses TRBV24-1 with TRBJ1-2; no firm D call. Germline V gene lookup returns CDR1 KGHDR and CDR2 SFDVKD. The CDR3 sequence is 15 residues long. V gave up 3 bases and J gave up 8 bases, with 18 bases separating them. The CDR3 protein is CATSDSRRISGGYTF. The DNA for the CDR3 is TGTGCCACCAGTGATAGTCGAAGGATCTCAGGCGGCTACACCTTC.

This clone was seen once. The chain couples TRBV5-6 to TRBJ1-5, with D maybe TRBD1 (6 bases). The CDR3 is 16 residues long. Trimming took off 2 bases at V and 0 bases at J, with 12 bases between the two ends. Germline V gives CDR1 SGHDT, CDR2 YYEEEE. The CDR3 reads CASSFQGQNSNQPQHF. The CDR3 DNA reads TGTGCCAGCAGCTTCCAGGGACAAAATAGCAATCAGCCCCAGCATTTT.

This chain links TRBV10-3 with TRBJ1-6; perhaps TRBD1 as D (6 bases). Deletions cut 8 bases from V and 5 bases from J, with 19 bases between. CDR1 ENHRY and CDR2 SYGVKD come from the germline V gene. This CDR3 contains 16 residues. Here the CDR3 DNA reads TGTGCCATCGGCCCGAAGAGACAGGAGGATAATTCACCCCTCCACTTT. Translating it yields CAIGPKRQEDNSPLHF.

The chain employs TRBV10-1 and TRBJ1-1; 9 bases fit TRBD1. J gave up 5 bases and V 3 bases, and 7 bases lay outside the gene matches. The CDR3 consists of 15 residues. CDR1 WNHNN and CDR2 SYGVQD come from the germline V gene (reference sequence). CDR3 region: CASSDTGTGSTEAFF. The CDR3 region has the DNA TGCGCCAGCAGTGACACCGGGACAGGGAGTACTGAAGCTTTCTTT.

This rearrangement joins TRBV11-2 to TRBJ1-3; 7 bases agree with TRBD1. Germline V gives CDR1 SGHAT, CDR2 FQNNGV. This CDR3 is built from 13 residues. After removal of 8 bases from V and 4 bases from J, the junction contained 5 bases not matched to a gene. This CDR3 is CASFDRVGNTIYF. The CDR3, as DNA: TGTGCCAGCTTCGACAGGGTGGGAAACACCATATATTTT.

The chain combines TRBV20-1 with TRBJ2-5; TRBD2 matches at 9 bases. With 3 bases clipped from V and 3 bases from J, the junction kept 5 bases outside the gene matches. The CDR3 totals 14 residues. Germline values: CDR1 DFQATT, CDR2 SNEGSKA (reference sequence). The CDR3 sequence is CSASRLAGKETQYF. The CDR3 region has the DNA TGCAGTGCTAGTAGGCTAGCGGGGAAAGAGACCCAGTACTTC.